This TCR beta chain was profiled in a study of blood T cell repertoires in COVID-19. The CDR3 totals 13 residues. Looked up from germline, CDR1 is SGHTS and CDR2 is YDEGEE. V lost 0 bases to trimming and J lost 4 bases, with 7 bases between them. This table comes from immunoSEQ multiplex PCR, and its TCRdb copy is limited to in-frame clones, with some not included. The repertoire holds 150,000 or so clones, nearly 80% seen once, with around 2.9% in the top ten. This clone was counted once. Two consecutive negative NP/OP PCR tests, clearance, or resolved symptoms defined Cohort 3 recovery. Source material: PBMCs or T cells enriched from blood (not recorded which). The chain is built from TRBV5-8 and TRBJ1-2; D gene uncertain. This sequence originates from a woman between 50 and 59 years old who had recovered from COVID-19. The CDR3 DNA reads as TGTGCCAGCAGCTTGGTTGGCAGCTATGGCTACACCTTC. Protein product: CASSLVGSYGYTF.